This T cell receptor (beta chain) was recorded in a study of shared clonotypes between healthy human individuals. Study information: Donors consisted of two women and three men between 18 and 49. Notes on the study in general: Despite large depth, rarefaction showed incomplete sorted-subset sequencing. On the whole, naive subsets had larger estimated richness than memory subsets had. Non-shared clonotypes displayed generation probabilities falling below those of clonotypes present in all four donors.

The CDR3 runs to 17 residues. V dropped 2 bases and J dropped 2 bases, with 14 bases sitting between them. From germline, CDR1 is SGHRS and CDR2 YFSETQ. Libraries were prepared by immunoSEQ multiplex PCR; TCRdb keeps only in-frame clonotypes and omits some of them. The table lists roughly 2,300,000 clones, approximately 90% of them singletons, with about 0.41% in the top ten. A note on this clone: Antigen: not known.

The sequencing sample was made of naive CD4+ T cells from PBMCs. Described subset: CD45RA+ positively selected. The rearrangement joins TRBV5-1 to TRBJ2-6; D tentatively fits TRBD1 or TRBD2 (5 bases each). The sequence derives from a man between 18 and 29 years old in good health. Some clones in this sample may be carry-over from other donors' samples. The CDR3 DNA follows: TGCGCCAGCAGCTTCGGGGCTTTACTAGCTGGGGCCAACGTCCTGACTTTC. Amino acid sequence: CASSFGALLAGANVLTF.